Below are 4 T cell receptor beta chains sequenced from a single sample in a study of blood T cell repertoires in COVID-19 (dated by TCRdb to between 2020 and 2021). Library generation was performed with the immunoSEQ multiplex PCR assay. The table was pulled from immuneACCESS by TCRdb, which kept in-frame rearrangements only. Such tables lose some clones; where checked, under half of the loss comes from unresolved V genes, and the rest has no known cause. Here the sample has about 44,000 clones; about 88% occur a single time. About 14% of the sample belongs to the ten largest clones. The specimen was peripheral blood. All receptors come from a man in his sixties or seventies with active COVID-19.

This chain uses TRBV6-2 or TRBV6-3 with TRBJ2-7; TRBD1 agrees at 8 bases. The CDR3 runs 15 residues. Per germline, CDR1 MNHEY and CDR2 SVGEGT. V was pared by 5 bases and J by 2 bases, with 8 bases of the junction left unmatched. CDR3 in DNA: TGTGCCAGCAGTAATGCCGGGGGACAGGCCTACGAGCAGTACTTC. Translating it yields CASSNAGGQAYEQYF.

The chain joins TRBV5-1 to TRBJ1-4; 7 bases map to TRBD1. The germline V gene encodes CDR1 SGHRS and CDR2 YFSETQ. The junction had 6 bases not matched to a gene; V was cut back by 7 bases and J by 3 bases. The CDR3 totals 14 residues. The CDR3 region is CASSWTGSNEKLFF. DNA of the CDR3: TGCGCCAGCTCTTGGACAGGTTCTAATGAAAAACTGTTTTTT.

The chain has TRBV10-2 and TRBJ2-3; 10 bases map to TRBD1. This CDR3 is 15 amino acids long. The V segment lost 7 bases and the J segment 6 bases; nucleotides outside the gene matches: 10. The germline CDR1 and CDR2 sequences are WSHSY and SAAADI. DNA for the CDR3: TGCGCCAGCAAGAACCCCGGGACAGGGGCCGATACGCAGTATTTT. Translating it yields CASKNPGTGADTQYF.

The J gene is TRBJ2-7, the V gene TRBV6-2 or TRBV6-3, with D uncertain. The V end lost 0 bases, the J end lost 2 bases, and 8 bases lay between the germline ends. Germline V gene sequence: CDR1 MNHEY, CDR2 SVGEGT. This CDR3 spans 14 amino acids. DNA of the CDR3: TGTGCCAGCAGTTACTCGCCCCCAGCCTACGAGCAGTACTTC. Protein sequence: CASSYSPPAYEQYF.